These T cell receptor beta chains were read from a single sample in a study of blood T cell repertoires in COVID-19. Only in-frame clones appear in the TCRdb table, and some are missing; sequencing was by immunoSEQ multiplex PCR. The table lists 120,000 or so clones, 75% to 80% of them singletons. The sequencing sample was made of peripheral blood. These receptors were obtained from a woman older than 75 with active or convalescent COVID-19. Each CDR3 is given with its conserved first and last residue. Fields, in order: clone size, J gene, D gene, V gene, CDR3 protein, CDR3 DNA. A D gene is named only where the DNA matches it firmly. Clone size is stated in some rows and not others, as once, few, many or a class when expanded.

>NA|TRBJ1-2|NA|TRBV13
CASRRGGRSYGYTF
TGTGCCAGCAGGCGGGGTGGCAGAAGCTATGGCTACACCTTC
>once|TRBJ2-1|TRBD2|TRBV3-1/TRBV3-2
CASSQEIRTSANEQFF
TGTGCCAGCAGCCAAGAAATAAGGACTAGCGCCAATGAGCAGTTCTTC
>NA|TRBJ2-7|TRBD2|TRBV27
CASSLWTSGINEQYF
TGTGCCAGCAGTTTATGGACTAGCGGGATTAACGAGCAGTACTTC
>NA|TRBJ1-3|TRBD1|TRBV9
CASSGPHRGSFGNTIYF
TGTGCCAGCAGCGGCCCTCACAGGGGAAGTTTTGGAAACACCATATATTTT
>NA|TRBJ2-3|TRBD2|TRBV6-1
CASSEELAGGTDTQYF
TGTGCCAGCAGTGAAGAATTAGCGGGAGGCACAGATACGCAGTATTTT
>NA|TRBJ2-3|NA|TRBV3-1/TRBV3-2
CASSQGLGADTQYF
TGTGCCAGCAGTCAGGGGTTAGGCGCAGATACGCAGTATTTT
>NA|TRBJ2-1|NA|TRBV4-1
CASSQDHGGRNEQFF
TGCGCCAGCAGCCAAGATCACGGCGGGCGGAATGAGCAGTTCTTC
>NA|TRBJ2-1|NA|TRBV15
CATSRVVLANEQFF
TGTGCCACCAGCAGAGTGGTCCTAGCCAATGAGCAGTTCTTC
>NA|TRBJ2-2|NA|TRBV6-6
CASTLGRVETGELFF
TGTGCCAGCACCCTCGGCCGGGTTGAAACCGGGGAGCTGTTTTTT
>NA|TRBJ1-1|NA|TRBV29-1
CSVEGAGGGRLTEAFF
TGCAGCGTTGAGGGCGCGGGTGGGGGCAGGCTCACTGAAGCTTTCTTT
>NA|TRBJ1-2|NA|TRBV29-1
CSAHTRRGDYGYTF
TGCAGCGCTCACACAAGGAGGGGAGACTATGGCTACACCTTC
>NA|TRBJ2-1|TRBD2|TRBV24-1
CATSDSSGSNHNEQFF
TGTGCCACCAGTGATTCTAGCGGGAGTAACCACAATGAGCAGTTCTTC
>NA|TRBJ1-1|NA|TRBV30
CAWSSADHFTEAFF
TGTGCCTGGAGTAGCGCGGATCATTTCACTGAAGCTTTCTTT
>once|TRBJ2-1|NA|TRBV2
CASSEGLARLNEQFF
TGTGCCAGCAGTGAAGGGCTAGCGCGACTCAATGAGCAGTTCTTC
>NA|TRBJ2-1|NA|TRBV5-1
CASSSSGPSYNEQFF
TGCGCCAGCAGTTCGAGCGGCCCTTCCTACAATGAGCAGTTCTTC
>NA|TRBJ2-7|TRBD1|TRBV18
CASSPGQGVSYEQYF
TGTGCCAGCTCACCAGGACAGGGGGTGTCCTACGAGCAGTACTTC
>NA|TRBJ2-1|TRBD1|TRBV2
CASSGTGYNEQFF
TGTGCCAGCTCCGGGACAGGTTACAATGAGCAGTTCTTC
>NA|TRBJ2-7|TRBD2|TRBV5-1
CATKPLGASGTYEQYF
TGCGCCACCAAGCCTCTAGGGGCTAGCGGCACCTACGAGCAGTACTTC
>NA|TRBJ2-7|NA|TRBV2
CASSLQGYEQYF
TGTGCCAGCAGTCTACAGGGTTACGAGCAGTACTTC
>NA|TRBJ1-2|TRBD1|TRBV2
CASRLQGGYGYTF
TGTGCCAGCAGGTTACAGGGGGGCTATGGCTACACCTTC
>NA|TRBJ2-3|TRBD2|TRBV27
CASSLIGASGSGDTQYF
TGTGCCAGCAGTTTAATAGGGGCTAGCGGGAGTGGAGATACGCAGTATTTT
>few|TRBJ1-2|TRBD1|TRBV7-2
CASSSWTGANYGYTF
TGTGCCAGCAGCTCTTGGACAGGGGCTAACTATGGCTACACCTTC
>once|TRBJ2-7|TRBD1|TRBV14
CASSPGGTSYEQYF
TGTGCCAGCAGCCCAGGGGGCACCTCCTACGAGCAGTACTTC
>NA|TRBJ2-2|TRBD1|TRBV30
CAWSAATGGTGELFF
TGTGCCTGGAGCGCCGCGACAGGGGGCACCGGGGAGCTGTTTTTT
>NA|TRBJ2-3|NA|TRBV18
CASSPTQTRSTDTQYF
TGTGCCAGCTCACCCACTCAGACTAGAAGCACAGATACGCAGTATTTT
>NA|TRBJ1-2|TRBD1|TRBV20-1
CSASDFGQAGSQGYTF
TGCAGTGCTAGTGATTTCGGACAGGCTGGCTCACAGGGCTACACCTTC
>NA|TRBJ1-5|NA|TRBV28
CASILGGSRNQPQHF
TGTGCCAGCATCCTAGGGGGATCTCGCAATCAGCCCCAGCATTTT
>NA|TRBJ2-7|TRBD2|TRBV19
CASSSPPGLAEGEQYF
TGTGCCAGTAGTTCCCCACCGGGACTAGCCGAGGGCGAGCAGTACTTC
>NA|TRBJ1-5|TRBD1|TRBV28
CASIATGQGEYQPQHF
TGTGCCAGCATAGCCACCGGACAGGGCGAATATCAGCCCCAGCATTTT
>few|TRBJ2-7|TRBD1|TRBV2
CASTKDRVYEQYF
TGTGCCAGCACCAAGGACAGGGTCTACGAGCAGTACTTC
>NA|TRBJ2-6|NA|TRBV18
CASSPLLSSGANVLTF
TGTGCCAGCTCACCACTATTGAGCTCTGGGGCCAACGTCCTGACTTTC
>NA|TRBJ2-3|NA|TRBV11-2
CASSLWSGSTDTQYF
TGTGCCAGCAGCTTATGGTCGGGGTCCACAGATACGCAGTATTTT
>once|TRBJ2-3|TRBD2|TRBV5-4
CASSSTSGSADTQYF
TGTGCCAGCAGCTCGACTAGCGGGAGCGCAGATACGCAGTATTTT
>NA|TRBJ1-5|NA|TRBV18
CASSPGMGGPNQPQHF
TGTGCCAGCTCACCAGGAATGGGGGGTCCCAATCAGCCCCAGCATTTT